This T cell receptor (beta chain) was documented in a study of identical twins. This clonotype occurred a few times. As yet, its antigen is unknown. Whole-study results and caveats: Out-of-frame alpha sequences common to twins exhibited an excess of low generation probability. Models underestimated out-of-frame TCR alpha sharing in monozygotic twins. Fewer insertions marked abundant cord blood beta clonotypes; young adult naive trended weakly, memory not at all.

From germline, CDR1 is SQVTM and CDR2 ANQGSEA. This CDR3 contains 18 residues. Trimming cost V 5 bases and J 1 base; bases outside gene matches: 15. Template switching added a universal primer site, and cDNA bore unique molecular identifiers. TCRdb passed the 5' RACE reads through MiXCR, listing each CDR3 protein once. Among about 700,000 distinct CDR3 sequences listed, roughly 6.2% were seen once. The clonotype was recovered from a man aged 18 to 35 in good health. This chain joins TRBV29-1 and TRBJ2-1, with 9 bases matching TRBD2. The source material was naive T cells sorted from blood. The DNA of the CDR3 is TGCAGCGTTCGATCCCTGGCGGGAGGGCGGTCGTCCTACAATGAGCAGTTCTTC. Translating gives CSVRSLAGGRSSYNEQFF.